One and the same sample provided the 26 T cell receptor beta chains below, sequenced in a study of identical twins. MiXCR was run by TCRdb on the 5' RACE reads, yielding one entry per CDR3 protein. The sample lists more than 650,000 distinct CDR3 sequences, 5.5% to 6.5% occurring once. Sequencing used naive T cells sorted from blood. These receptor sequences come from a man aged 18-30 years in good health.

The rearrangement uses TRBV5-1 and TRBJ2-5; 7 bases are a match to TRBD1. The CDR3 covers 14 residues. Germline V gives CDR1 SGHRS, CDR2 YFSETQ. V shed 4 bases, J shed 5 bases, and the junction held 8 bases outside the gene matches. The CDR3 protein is CASSPTTGVETQYF. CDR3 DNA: TGCGCCAGCAGCCCAACAACAGGGGTCGAGACCCAGTACTTC. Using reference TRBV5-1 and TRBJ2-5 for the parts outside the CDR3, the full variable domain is KAGVTQTPRYLIKTRGQQVTLSCSPISGHRSVSWYQQTPGQGLQFLFEYFSETQRNKGNFPGRFSGRQFSNSRSEMNVSTLELGDSALYLCASSPTTGVETQYFGPGTRLLVL.

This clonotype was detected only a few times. CDR3 in DNA: TGCAGTGCTAGTGTCTTCTTCAACTATGGCTACACCTTC. Translation gives CSASVFFNYGYTF. The rearrangement uses TRBV20-1 and TRBJ1-2; no clear D. This CDR3 region has 13 residues. Per the germline V gene, CDR1 is DFQATT and CDR2 is SNEGSKA (reference sequence). The V end lost 3 bases, the J end lost 2 bases, and 10 bases lay between the germline ends.

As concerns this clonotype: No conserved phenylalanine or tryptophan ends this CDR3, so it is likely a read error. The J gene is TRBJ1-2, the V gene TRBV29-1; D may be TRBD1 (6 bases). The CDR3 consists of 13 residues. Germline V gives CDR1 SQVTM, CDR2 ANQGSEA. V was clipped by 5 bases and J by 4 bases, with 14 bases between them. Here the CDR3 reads CSVPDSVFYGYTY. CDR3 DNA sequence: TGCAGCGTTCCGGACAGTGTATTCTATGGCTACACCTAC.

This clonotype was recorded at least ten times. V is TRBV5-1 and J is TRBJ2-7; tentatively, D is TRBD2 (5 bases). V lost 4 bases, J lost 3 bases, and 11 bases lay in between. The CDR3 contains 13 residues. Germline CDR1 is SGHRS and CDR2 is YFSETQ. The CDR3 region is CASSLREYYEQYF. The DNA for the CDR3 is TGCGCCAGCAGCCTCCGGGAATACTACGAGCAGTACTTC.

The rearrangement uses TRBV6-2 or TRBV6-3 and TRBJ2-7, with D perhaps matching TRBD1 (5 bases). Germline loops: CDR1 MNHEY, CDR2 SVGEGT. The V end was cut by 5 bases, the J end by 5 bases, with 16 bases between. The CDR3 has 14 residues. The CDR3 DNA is TGTGCCAGCAGTCCCAGGGCCCTGCGTGACGAGCAGTACGTC. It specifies CASSPRALRDEQYV.

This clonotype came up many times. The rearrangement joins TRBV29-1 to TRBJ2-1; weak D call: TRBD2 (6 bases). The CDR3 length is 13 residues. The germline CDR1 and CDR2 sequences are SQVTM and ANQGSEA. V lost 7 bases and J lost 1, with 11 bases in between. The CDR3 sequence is CSAGTLSYNEQFF. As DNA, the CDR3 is TGCAGCGCCGGGACTCTTTCCTACAATGAGCAGTTCTTC.

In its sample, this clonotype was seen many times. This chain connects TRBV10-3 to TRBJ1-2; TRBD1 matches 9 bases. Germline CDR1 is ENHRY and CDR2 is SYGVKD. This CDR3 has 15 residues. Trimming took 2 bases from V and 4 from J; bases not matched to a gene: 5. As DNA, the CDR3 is TGTGCCATCAGTGAGCGACAGGGGGTAGTCTATGGCTACACCTTC. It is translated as CAISERQGVVYGYTF.

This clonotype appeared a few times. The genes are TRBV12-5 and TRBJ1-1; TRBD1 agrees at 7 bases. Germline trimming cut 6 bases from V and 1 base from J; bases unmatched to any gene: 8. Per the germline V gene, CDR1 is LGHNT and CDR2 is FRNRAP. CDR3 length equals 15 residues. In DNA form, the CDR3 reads TGTGCTAGTGGCTTTTCCGGGACAGAGAACACTGAAGCTTTCTTT. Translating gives CASGFSGTENTEAFF.

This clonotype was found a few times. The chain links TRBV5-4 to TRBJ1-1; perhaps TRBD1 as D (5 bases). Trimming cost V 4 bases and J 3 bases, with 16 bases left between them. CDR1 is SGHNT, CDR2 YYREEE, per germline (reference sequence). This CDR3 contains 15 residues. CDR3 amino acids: CASSRRGGRDTEAFF. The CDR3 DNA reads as TGTGCCAGCAGCCGCCGGGGGGGTAGAGACACTGAAGCTTTCTTT.

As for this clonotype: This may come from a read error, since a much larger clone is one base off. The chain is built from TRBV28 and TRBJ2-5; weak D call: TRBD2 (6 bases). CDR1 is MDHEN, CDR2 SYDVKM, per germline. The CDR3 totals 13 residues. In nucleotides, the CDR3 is TGTGCCAGCAGTCCGGGACTGAAAGATACCCAGTACTTC. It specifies CASSPGLKDTQYF. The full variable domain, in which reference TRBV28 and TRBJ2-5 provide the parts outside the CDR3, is DVKVTQSSRYLVKRTGEKVFLECVQDMDHENMFWYRQDPGLGLRLIYFSYDVKMKEKGDIPEGYSVSREKKERFSLILESASTNQTSMYLCASSPGLKDTQYFGPGTRLLVL.

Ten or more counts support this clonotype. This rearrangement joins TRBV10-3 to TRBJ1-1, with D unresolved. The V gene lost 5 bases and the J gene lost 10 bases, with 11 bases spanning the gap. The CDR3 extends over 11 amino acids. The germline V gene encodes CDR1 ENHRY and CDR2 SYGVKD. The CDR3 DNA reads TGTGCCATCAGTAAGGAGAAGACAGCTTTCTTT. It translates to CAISKEKTAFF.

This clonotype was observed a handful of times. The CDR3 coding sequence is TGTGCCAGCAGCGTAACAGGTTCGCACACAGATACGCAGTATTTT. Protein product: CASSVTGSHTDTQYF. The V and J genes are TRBV9 and TRBJ2-3, with a possible D match to TRBD1 (5 bases). Germline V CDR1 and CDR2: SGDLS, YYNGEE. CDR3 size: 15 residues. Trimming took off 1 base at V and 2 bases at J, with 11 bases between the two ends.

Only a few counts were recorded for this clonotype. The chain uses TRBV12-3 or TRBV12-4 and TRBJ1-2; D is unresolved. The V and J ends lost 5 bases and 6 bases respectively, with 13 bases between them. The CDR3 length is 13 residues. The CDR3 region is CASSQRRVDGYTF. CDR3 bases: TGTGCCAGCAGTCAGAGAAGGGTAGATGGCTACACCTTC.

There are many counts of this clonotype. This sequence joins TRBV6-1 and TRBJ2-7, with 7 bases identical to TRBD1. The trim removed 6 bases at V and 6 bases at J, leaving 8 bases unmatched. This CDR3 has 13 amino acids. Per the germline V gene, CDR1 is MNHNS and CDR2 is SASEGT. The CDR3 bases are TGTGCCAGCAGATCCGGGACAGTTCCCGAGCAGTACTTC. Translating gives CASRSGTVPEQYF.

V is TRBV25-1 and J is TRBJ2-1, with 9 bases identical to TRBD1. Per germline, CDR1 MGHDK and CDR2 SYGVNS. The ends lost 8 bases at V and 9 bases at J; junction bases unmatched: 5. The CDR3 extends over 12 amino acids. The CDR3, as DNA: TGTGCCAGCCGGACAGGGGAGGGTGAGCAGTTCTTC. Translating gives CASRTGEGEQFF.

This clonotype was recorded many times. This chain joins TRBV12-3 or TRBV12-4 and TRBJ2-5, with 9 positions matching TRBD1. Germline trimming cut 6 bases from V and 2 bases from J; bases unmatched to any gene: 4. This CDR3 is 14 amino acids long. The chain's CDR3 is CASRQDRGQETQYF. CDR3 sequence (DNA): TGTGCCAGCAGACAGGACAGGGGACAAGAGACCCAGTACTTC.

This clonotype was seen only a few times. In nucleotides, the CDR3 is TGCGCCAGCAGCTTGACCCTCTCGGGGGAGCAGTACGTC. It is translated as CASSLTLSGEQYV. The gene calls are TRBV5-1 and TRBJ2-7; D may be TRBD2 (5 bases). The germline V gene encodes CDR1 SGHRS and CDR2 YFSETQ. Trimming took off 1 base at V and 7 bases at J, with 12 bases between the two ends. The CDR3 is 13 amino acids.

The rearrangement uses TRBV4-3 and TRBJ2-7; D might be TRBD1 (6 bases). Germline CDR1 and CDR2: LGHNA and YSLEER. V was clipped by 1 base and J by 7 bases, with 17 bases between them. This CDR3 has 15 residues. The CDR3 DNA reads TGCGCCAGCAGCCAAGGCAGCGACAGGATGGGGGAGCAGTACTTC. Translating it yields CASSQGSDRMGEQYF.

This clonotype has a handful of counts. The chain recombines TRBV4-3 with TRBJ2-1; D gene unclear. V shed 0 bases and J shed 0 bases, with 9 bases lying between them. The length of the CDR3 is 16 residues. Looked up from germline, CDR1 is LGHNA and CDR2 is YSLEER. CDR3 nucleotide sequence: TGCGCCAGCAGCCAAGACCCGGCCAGCTCCTACAATGAGCAGTTCTTC. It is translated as CASSQDPASSYNEQFF.

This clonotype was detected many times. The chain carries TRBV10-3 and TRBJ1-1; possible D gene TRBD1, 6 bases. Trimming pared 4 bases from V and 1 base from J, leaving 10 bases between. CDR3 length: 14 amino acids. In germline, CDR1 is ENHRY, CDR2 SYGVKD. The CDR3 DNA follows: TGTGCCATCAGTGTTTCAGGGGCGAACACTGAAGCTTTCTTT. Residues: CAISVSGANTEAFF.

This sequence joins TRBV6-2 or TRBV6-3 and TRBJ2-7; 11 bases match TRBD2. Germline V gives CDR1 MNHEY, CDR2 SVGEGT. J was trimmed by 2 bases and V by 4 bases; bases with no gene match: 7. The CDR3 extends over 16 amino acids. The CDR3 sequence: CASSFRTSGRPYEQYF. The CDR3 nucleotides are TGTGCCAGCAGTTTCCGGACTAGCGGGCGGCCCTACGAGCAGTACTTC.

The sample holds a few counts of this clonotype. The CDR3 bases are TGTGCCTGGAGTGTATTTGCCTCTAAGGGAAACACCATATATTTT. Its translation is CAWSVFASKGNTIYF. The chain links TRBV30 to TRBJ1-3; D not resolved. This CDR3 region has 15 residues. The ends were cut back, 0 bases at V and 4 bases at J, with 13 bases in the middle. Looked up from germline, CDR1 is GTSNPN and CDR2 is SVGIG (reference sequence).

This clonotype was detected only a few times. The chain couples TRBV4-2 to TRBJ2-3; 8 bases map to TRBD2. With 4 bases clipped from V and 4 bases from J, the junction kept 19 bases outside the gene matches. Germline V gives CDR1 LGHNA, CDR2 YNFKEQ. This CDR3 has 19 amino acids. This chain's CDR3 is CASSPPQVAGLQGPDTQYF. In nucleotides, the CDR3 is TGTGCCAGCAGCCCTCCTCAGGTAGCGGGACTCCAAGGGCCAGATACGCAGTATTTT.

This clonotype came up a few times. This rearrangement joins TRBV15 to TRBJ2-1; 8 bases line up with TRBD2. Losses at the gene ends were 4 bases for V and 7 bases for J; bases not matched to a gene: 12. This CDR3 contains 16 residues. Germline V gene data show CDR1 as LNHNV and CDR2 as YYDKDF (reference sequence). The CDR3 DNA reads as TGTGCCACCAGCACTGCCCGACCGAGCGGGAGAAATGAGCAGTTCTTC. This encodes CATSTARPSGRNEQFF. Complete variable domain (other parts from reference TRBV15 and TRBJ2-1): DAMVIQNPRYQVTQFGKPVTLSCSQTLNHNVMYWYQQKSSQAPKLLFHYYDKDFNNEADTPDNFQSRRPNTSFCFLDIRSPGLGDTAMYLCATSTARPSGRNEQFFGPGTRLTVL.

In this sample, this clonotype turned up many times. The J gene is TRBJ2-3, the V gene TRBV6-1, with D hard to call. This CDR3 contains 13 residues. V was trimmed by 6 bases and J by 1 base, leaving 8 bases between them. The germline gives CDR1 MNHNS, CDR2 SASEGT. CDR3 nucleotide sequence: TGTGCCAGCAGCTCCGACCGCACAGATACGCAGTATTTT. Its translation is CASSSDRTDTQYF.

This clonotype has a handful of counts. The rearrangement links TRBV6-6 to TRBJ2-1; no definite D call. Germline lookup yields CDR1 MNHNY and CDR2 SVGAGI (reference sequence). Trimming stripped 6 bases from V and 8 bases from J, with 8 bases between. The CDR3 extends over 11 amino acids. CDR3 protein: CASSPSHEQFF. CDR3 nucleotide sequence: TGTGCCAGCAGCCCCTCCCATGAGCAGTTCTTC.